What follows are 8 T cell receptor beta chains derived from one specimen sequenced in a study of T cell responses to AZD1222 COVID-19 vaccine. Assay: immunoSEQ multiplex PCR; the TCRdb copy retains only in-frame clones and omits some. The sample yields some 72,000 clones, just over 90% seen once. Material: peripheral blood, obtained on day 0 of MenACWY control vaccination. The receptor set was obtained from an adult in good health.

This clone was detected only once. The chain links TRBV2 to TRBJ2-3; 13 nucleotides align to TRBD2. The J segment lost 1 base and the V segment lost 5 bases, leaving 3 bases of the junction unmatched. CDR1 is SNHLY, CDR2 FYNNEI, per germline. This CDR3 comprises 16 residues. The CDR3 DNA is TGTGCCAGCAGTTCCGGGACTAGCGGGGGCACAGATACGCAGTATTTT. Protein product: CASSSGTSGGTDTQYF.

The chain combines TRBV6-6 with TRBJ2-1, with TRBD1 matching over 8 bases. This CDR3 spans 15 amino acids. Germline V lookup: CDR1 MNHNY, CDR2 SVGAGI (reference sequence). Trimming took 6 bases from V and 6 from J; bases not matched to a gene: 10. CDR3 region: CASRKIRQGTNEQFF. In DNA form, the CDR3 reads TGTGCCAGCAGAAAAATAAGACAGGGGACCAATGAGCAGTTCTTC.

The V and J genes are TRBV9 and TRBJ2-5; the D gene is possibly TRBD2 (6 bases). Trimming left V 0 bases short and J 5 bases short, with 8 bases between. This CDR3 region has 13 residues. In germline, CDR1 is SGDLS, CDR2 YYNGEE. The CDR3 protein is CASSVAGRETQYF. In DNA form, the CDR3 reads TGTGCCAGCAGCGTAGCGGGGAGGGAGACCCAGTACTTC.

The chain has TRBV7-3 and TRBJ2-1, with 11 bases aligning to TRBD2. J was trimmed by 9 bases and V by 2 bases; bases with no gene match: 9. Germline V gene sequence: CDR1 SGHTA, CDR2 FQGTGA. The CDR3 spans 16 residues. CDR3 region: CASSLWLAGGGGEQFF. CDR3 DNA: TGTGCCAGCAGCTTATGGCTAGCGGGAGGAGGGGGTGAGCAGTTCTTC.

Here the CDR3 reads CASSPDSNEAFF. Written as DNA, the CDR3 is TGTGCCAGCAGCCCGGACAGTAACGAAGCTTTCTTT. The gene calls are TRBV11-1 and TRBJ1-1, with D possibly matching TRBD1 (6 bases). The CDR3 loop spans 12 amino acids. Trimming pared 5 bases from V and 8 bases from J, leaving 12 bases between. CDR1 is SGHAT, CDR2 FQDESV, per germline (reference sequence).

The chain links TRBV5-1 to TRBJ2-3; 10 bases agree with TRBD1. V lost 4 bases to trimming and J lost 6 bases; unmatched junction nucleotides: 5. This CDR3 is built from 14 residues. Germline CDR1 SGHRS, CDR2 YFSETQ. The CDR3: CASSPGQGDDTQYF. The CDR3 DNA sequence: TGCGCCAGCAGCCCTGGACAGGGGGACGATACGCAGTATTTT.

The J gene is TRBJ1-1, the V gene TRBV28; D gene unclear. Trimming took 7 bases from V and 1 from J, leaving 16 bases between them. The germline gives CDR1 MDHEN, CDR2 SYDVKM. This CDR3 is 15 amino acids long. The CDR3 DNA reads TGTGCCAGCACCAGAAACCCGGTTAAGAACACTGAAGCTTTCTTT. Translating it yields CASTRNPVKNTEAFF.

This rearrangement joins TRBV24-1 to TRBJ2-1; possibly TRBD1 for D (5 bases). The CDR3 consists of 17 residues. CDR1 is KGHDR and CDR2 is SFDVKD in the germline V gene. Deletions cut 5 bases from V and 8 bases from J, with 24 bases between. The CDR3 spells CATSGKKRGRIDYEQFF. CDR3 nucleotides: TGTGCCACCAGTGGTAAGAAAAGGGGTCGTATCGACTATGAGCAGTTCTTC.